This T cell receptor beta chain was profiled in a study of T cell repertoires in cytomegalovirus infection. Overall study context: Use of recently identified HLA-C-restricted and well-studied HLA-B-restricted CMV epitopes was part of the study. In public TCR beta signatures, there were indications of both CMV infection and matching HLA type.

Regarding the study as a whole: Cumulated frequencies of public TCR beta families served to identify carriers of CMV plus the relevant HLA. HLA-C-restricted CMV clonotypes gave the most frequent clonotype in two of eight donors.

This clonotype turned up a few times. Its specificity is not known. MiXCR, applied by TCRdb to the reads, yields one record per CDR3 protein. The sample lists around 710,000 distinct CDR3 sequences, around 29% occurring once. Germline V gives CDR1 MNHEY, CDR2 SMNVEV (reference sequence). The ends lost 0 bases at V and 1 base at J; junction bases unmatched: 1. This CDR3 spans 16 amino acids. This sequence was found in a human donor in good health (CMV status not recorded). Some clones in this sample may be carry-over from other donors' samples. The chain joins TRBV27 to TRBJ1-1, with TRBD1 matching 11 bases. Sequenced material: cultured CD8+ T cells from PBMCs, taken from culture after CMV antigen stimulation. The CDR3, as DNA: TGTGCCAGCAGTTTATCGGACAGGGGGCGGAACACTGAAGCTTTCTTT. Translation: CASSLSDRGRNTEAFF.